This T cell receptor beta chain was retrieved from a study of cytomegalovirus exposure and HLA in healthy donors. Regarding the study as a whole: About 87% or about 30% of the time was how often most TCR beta V segments were productive, according to an earlier analysis.

In the case of this clone: Its specificity is not known.

A multiplex PCR was run with 60 Vbeta primers and 13 Jbeta primers. Libraries were prepared by immunoSEQ multiplex PCR; TCRdb keeps only in-frame clonotypes and omits some of them. The sample holds about 160,000 clones, around 77% seen once. V lost 2 bases, J lost 4 bases, and 9 bases lay in between. Germline CDR1 is GTSNPN and CDR2 is SVGIG (reference sequence). The CDR3 sequence is 13 residues long. This chain connects TRBV30 to TRBJ1-5; D unresolved. Specimen: PBMCs. The sequence derives from a woman in her twenties or thirties in good health and CMV-seronegative. The CDR3 DNA reads TGTGCCTGGAGTACCACAGAGAATCAGCCCCAGCATTTT. As protein: CAWSTTENQPQHF.